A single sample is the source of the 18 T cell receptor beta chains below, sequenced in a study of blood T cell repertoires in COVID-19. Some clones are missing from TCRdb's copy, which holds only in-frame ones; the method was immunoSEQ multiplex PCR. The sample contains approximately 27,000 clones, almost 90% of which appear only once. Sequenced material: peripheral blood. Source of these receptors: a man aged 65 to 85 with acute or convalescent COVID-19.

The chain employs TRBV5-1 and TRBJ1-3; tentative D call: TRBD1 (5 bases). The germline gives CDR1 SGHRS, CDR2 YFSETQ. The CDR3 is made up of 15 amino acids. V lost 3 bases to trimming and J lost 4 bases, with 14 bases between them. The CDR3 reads CASSSIGVAGNTIYF. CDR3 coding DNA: TGCGCCAGCAGCTCCATAGGGGTCGCCGGAAACACCATATATTTT.

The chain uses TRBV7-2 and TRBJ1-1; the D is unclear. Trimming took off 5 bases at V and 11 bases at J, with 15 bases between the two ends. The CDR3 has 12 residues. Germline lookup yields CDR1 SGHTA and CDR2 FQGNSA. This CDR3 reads CASSLRPGSAFF. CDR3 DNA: TGTGCCAGCAGCCTCAGACCGGGGTCGGCTTTCTTT.

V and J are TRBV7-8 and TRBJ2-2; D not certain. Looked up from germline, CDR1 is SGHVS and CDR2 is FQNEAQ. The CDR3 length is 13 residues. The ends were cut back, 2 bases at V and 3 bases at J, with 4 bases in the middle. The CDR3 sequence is CASSLPDTGELFF. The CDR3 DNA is TGTGCCAGCAGCTTACCGGACACCGGGGAGCTGTTTTTT.

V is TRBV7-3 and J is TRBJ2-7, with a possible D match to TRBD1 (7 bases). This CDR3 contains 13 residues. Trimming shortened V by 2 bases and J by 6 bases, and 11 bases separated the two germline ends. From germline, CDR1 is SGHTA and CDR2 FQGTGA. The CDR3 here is CASSLGTAGEQYF. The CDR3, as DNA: TGTGCCAGCAGCTTAGGGACAGCGGGCGAGCAGTACTTC.

The CDR3 sequence is CSVEETINGEQYF. The CDR3 DNA is TGCAGCGTTGAGGAGACTATAAACGGCGAGCAGTACTTC. The rearrangement links TRBV29-1 to TRBJ2-7, with D possibly being TRBD2 (5 bases). Deletions cut 3 bases from V and 6 bases from J, with 15 bases between. The CDR3 consists of 13 residues. The germline gives CDR1 SQVTM, CDR2 ANQGSEA.

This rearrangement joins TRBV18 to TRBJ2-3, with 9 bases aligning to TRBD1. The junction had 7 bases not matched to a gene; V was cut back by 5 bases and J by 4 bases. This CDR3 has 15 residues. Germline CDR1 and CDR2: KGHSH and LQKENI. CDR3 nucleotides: TGTGCCAGCTCATCGACGGGACAGGGCCCAGATACGCAGTATTTT. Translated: CASSSTGQGPDTQYF.

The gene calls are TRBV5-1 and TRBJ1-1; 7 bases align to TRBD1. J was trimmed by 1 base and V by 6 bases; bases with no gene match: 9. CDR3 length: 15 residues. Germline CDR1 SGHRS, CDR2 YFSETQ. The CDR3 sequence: CASTPSDRPNTEAFF. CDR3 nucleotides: TGCGCCAGCACCCCATCGGACAGGCCGAACACTGAAGCTTTCTTT.

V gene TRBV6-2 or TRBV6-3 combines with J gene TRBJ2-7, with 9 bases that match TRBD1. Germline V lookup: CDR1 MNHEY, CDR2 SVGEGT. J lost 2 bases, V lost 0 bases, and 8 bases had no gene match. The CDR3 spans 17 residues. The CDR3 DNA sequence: TGTGCCAGCAGTTACTCGATGAATTGGGACAGGGCCTACGAGCAGTACTTC. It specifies CASSYSMNWDRAYEQYF.

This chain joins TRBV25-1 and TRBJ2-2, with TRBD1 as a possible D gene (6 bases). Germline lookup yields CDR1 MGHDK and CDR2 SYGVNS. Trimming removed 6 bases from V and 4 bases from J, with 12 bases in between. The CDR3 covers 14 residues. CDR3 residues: CASRRTDSTGELFF. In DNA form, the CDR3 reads TGTGCCAGCAGACGGACAGATAGCACCGGGGAGCTGTTTTTT.

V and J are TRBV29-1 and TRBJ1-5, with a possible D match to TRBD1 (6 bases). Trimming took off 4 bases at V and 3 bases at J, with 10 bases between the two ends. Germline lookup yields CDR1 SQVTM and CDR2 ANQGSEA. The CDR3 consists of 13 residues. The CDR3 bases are TGCAGCGTTGGGACAGCAATCAATCAGCCCCAGCATTTT. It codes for CSVGTAINQPQHF.

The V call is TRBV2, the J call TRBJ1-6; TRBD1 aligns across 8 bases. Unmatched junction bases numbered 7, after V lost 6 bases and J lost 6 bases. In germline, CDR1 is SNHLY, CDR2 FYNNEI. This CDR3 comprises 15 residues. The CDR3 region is CASSDTGGTNSPLHF. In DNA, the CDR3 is TGTGCCAGCAGCGATACAGGGGGGACTAATTCACCCCTCCACTTT.

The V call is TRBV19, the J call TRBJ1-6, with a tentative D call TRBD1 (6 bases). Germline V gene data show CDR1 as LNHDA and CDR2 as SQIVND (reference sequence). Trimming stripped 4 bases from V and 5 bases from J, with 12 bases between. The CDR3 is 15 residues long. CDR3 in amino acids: CASSTGTLDNSPLHF. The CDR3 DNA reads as TGTGCCAGTAGTACCGGGACACTAGATAATTCACCCCTCCACTTT.

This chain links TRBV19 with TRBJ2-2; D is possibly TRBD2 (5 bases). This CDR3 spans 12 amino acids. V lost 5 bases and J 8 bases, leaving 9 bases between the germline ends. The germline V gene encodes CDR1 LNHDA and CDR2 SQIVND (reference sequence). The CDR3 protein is CASSPRVGELFF. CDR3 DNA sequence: TGTGCCAGTAGTCCGAGGGTGGGGGAGCTGTTTTTT.

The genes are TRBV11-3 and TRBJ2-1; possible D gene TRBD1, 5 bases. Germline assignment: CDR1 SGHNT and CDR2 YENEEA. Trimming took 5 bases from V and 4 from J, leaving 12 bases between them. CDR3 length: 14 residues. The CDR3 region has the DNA TGTGCCAGCAGCGCGGCAGGGCAATACAATGAGCAGTTCTTC. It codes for CASSAAGQYNEQFF.

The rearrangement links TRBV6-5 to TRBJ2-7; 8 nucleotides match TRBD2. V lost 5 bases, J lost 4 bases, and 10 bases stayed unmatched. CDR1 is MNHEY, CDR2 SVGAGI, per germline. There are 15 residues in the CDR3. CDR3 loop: CASSPDGGRIYEQYF. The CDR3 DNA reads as TGTGCCAGCAGTCCCGACGGCGGGAGGATTTACGAGCAGTACTTC.

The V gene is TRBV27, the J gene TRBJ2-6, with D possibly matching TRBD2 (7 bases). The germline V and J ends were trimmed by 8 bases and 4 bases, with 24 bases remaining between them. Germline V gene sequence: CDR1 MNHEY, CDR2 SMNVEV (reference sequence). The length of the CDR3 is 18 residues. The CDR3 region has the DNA TGTGCCAGCTCGGGACGTTGGGGGGGGGCCCCCGGGGCCAACGTCCTGACTTTC. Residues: CASSGRWGGAPGANVLTF.

CDR3 nucleotide sequence: TGTGCCAGCAGCCTCTCCAGCGGCATCTACAATGAGCAGTTCTTC. Translation: CASSLSSGIYNEQFF. The chain employs TRBV11-3 and TRBJ2-1; the D gene is possibly TRBD2 (5 bases). The V gene's germline CDR1 is SGHNT and CDR2 YENEEA. The CDR3 runs to 15 residues. V lost 5 bases and J lost 3, with 14 bases in between.

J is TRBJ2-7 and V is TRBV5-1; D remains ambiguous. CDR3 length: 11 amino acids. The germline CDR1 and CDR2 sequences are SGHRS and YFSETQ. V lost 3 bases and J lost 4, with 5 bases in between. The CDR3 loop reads CASSSMYEQYF. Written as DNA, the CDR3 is TGCGCCAGCAGCTCCATGTACGAGCAGTACTTC.